This TCR beta chain appears in the sequencing data of a study of blood T cell repertoires in COVID-19. Study background: PBMCs, B-cell-depleted T cells, or T cells were the source of the cDNA or gDNA that made up the material.

Participant ages covered about 18 to 89 years across about two dozen US areas. Using immunoSEQ multiplex PCR, the repertoire was profiled, and TCRdb retains in-frame clones only, with some absent. This sample has fewer than 300,000 clones, with approximately 92% found just once. The V and J ends lost 2 bases and 0 bases, in that order; junction bases with no gene match: 10. This CDR3 is 18 amino acids long. The germline V gene has CDR1 MDHEN and CDR2 SYDVKM. The clonotype was recovered from a woman aged 25 to 39 who had recovered from COVID-19. The chain combines TRBV28 with TRBJ2-7, with TRBD2 matching over 10 bases. The sample was PBMCs or T cells enriched from blood (not recorded which). CDR3 nucleotides: TGTGCCAGCAGTTTAGCGCTTAGCGGGAGGAGAAGCTCCTACGAGCAGTACTTC. Its translation is CASSLALSGRRSSYEQYF. Full variable domain (remainder filled in from reference TRBV28 and TRBJ2-7): DVKVTQSSRYLVKRTGEKVFLECVQDMDHENMFWYRQDPGLGLRLIYFSYDVKMKEKGDIPEGYSVSREKKERFSLILESASTNQTSMYLCASSLALSGRRSSYEQYFGPGTRLTVT.